The 8 T cell receptor beta chains in this list originate from one sample, sequenced in a study of CD8 T cells in ankylosing spondylitis. From the 5' RACE reads, TCRdb called clonotypes with MiXCR, one entry per CDR3 protein. This sample has about 150,000 distinct CDR3 sequences, with under 55% found just once. The specimen sequenced was synovial fluid, either unsorted or a sorted T cell fraction (not recorded which). The receptors were sampled from a male donor with ankylosing spondylitis.

CDR3 sequence (DNA): TGTGCTAGTGGTTTGGTGGGATATGGCAGGGCCAACGAGCAGTACTTC. It encodes CASGLVGYGRANEQYF. The chain uses TRBV12-5 and TRBJ2-7; weak D call: TRBD1 (5 bases). V was cut by 0 bases and J by 5 bases, with 17 bases left in between. From germline, CDR1 is LGHNT and CDR2 FRNRAP. The CDR3 runs 16 residues.

This clonotype appeared a few times. CDR3 coding DNA: TGCGCCAGCAGCTTGGTGACCGTGGGATACACCGGGGAGCTGTTTTTT. Encoded protein: CASSLVTVGYTGELFF. The chain recombines TRBV5-1 with TRBJ2-2; D not resolved. Germline values: CDR1 SGHRS, CDR2 YFSETQ. The V end was cut by 0 bases, the J end by 3 bases, with 12 bases between. The CDR3 totals 16 residues.

This clonotype was counted a few times. The chain is built from TRBV28 and TRBJ1-5; D may be TRBD1 (5 bases). Germline values: CDR1 MDHEN, CDR2 SYDVKM. The CDR3 is 13 amino acids. Trimming left V 7 bases short and J 1 base short, with 8 bases between. CDR3 nucleotides: TGTGCCAGCATACGGGGGAGCAATCAGCCCCAGCATTTT. Residues: CASIRGSNQPQHF.

The gene calls are TRBV4-1 and TRBJ2-7; TRBD1 aligns across 9 bases. V lost 4 bases and J lost 3; bases outside the gene matches: 4. This CDR3 is 14 amino acids long. Germline V gives CDR1 MGHRA, CDR2 YSYEKL. CDR3 region: CASSRGTGYYEQYF. The DNA for the CDR3 is TGCGCCAGCAGCCGCGGGACAGGGTACTACGAGCAGTACTTC.

The chain is built from TRBV19 and TRBJ2-7; D not resolved. The germline V and J ends were trimmed by 3 bases and 7 bases, with 10 bases remaining between them. Germline CDR1 is LNHDA and CDR2 is SQIVND (reference sequence). The CDR3 is 12 amino acids. This chain's CDR3 is CASSIGPSEQYF. DNA of the CDR3: TGTGCCAGTAGTATCGGACCGTCTGAGCAGTACTTC.

The genes are TRBV6-5 and TRBJ2-1; 7 nucleotides line up with TRBD1. CDR3 size: 15 residues. Trimming cost V 2 bases and J 5 bases; bases outside gene matches: 6. Per the germline V gene, CDR1 is MNHEY and CDR2 is SVGAGI. The CDR3 nucleotides are TGTGCCAGCAGTTACACCGACAGGGTCGACAATGAGCAGTTCTTC. Translated, it gives CASSYTDRVDNEQFF.

J is TRBJ2-3 and V is TRBV6-1; D gene ambiguous. Germline assignment: CDR1 MNHNS and CDR2 SASEGT. The CDR3 sequence is 15 residues long. V was clipped by 3 bases and J by 0 bases, with 10 bases between them. Here the CDR3 reads CASSDGPTSTDTQYF. Written as DNA, the CDR3 is TGTGCCAGCAGTGATGGGCCCACTAGCACAGATACGCAGTATTTT.

The V call is TRBV12-3 or TRBV12-4, the J call TRBJ2-7; 8 bases agree with TRBD1. This CDR3 comprises 17 residues. Germline trimming cut 3 bases from V and 3 bases from J; bases unmatched to any gene: 13. DNA for the CDR3: TGTGCCAGCAGTTTCCAGGGGGCACGACCTTTTTACTACGAGCAGTACTTC. Its protein product is CASSFQGARPFYYEQYF.